The entry below gives a single T cell receptor (beta chain) sequence along with its context. Its antigen is currently unknown. The data were obtained in a study of CD4 T cells in relation to SARS-CoV-2 and coronaviruses. Study in general: Of the patients, seven to nine were male, 4 female, two Hispanic.

General study results and limits: The assay detects memory recall responses, not culture-primed primary responses.

Assay: immunoSEQ multiplex PCR; the TCRdb copy retains only in-frame clones and omits some. The sample has under 50,000 clones, approximately 87% seen once. This receptor was obtained from an adult with COVID-19. The sample consisted of memory CD4+ T cells from PBMCs.

The CDR3 is CSASDLRGNSYNSPLHF. The CDR3 DNA follows: TGCAGTGCTAGTGACTTAAGGGGGAACTCCTATAATTCACCCCTCCACTTT. The V call is TRBV20-1, the J call TRBJ1-6; TRBD1 is a possible D gene (6 bases). The CDR3 covers 17 residues. CDR1 DFQATT and CDR2 SNEGSKA come from the germline V gene (reference sequence). The germline V and J ends were trimmed by 3 bases and 0 bases, with 15 bases remaining between them.